What follows are 14 T cell receptor beta chains derived from one specimen sequenced in a study of CD8 T cells in Susac syndrome. Reverse transcription of 0.5 to 1 ug RNA was performed with random hexamers. TCRdb independently ran MiXCR on the immunoSEQ multiplex PCR reads; one entry per CDR3 protein. The sample holds about 200,000 distinct CDR3 sequences, just under 95% seen once. The specimen was CD4+ T cells from PBMCs. The receptors originated from a human donor with multiple sclerosis.

This chain links TRBV20-1 with TRBJ1-5; D might be TRBD1 (6 bases). With 6 bases removed from V and 1 base from J, the gap between germline ends came to 13 bases. CDR3 length equals 14 residues. The germline gives CDR1 DFQATT, CDR2 SNEGSKA (reference sequence). CDR3 sequence (DNA): TGCAGTGCCCGAAGGGGGGCCAGCAATCAGCCCCAGCATTTT. Amino acid sequence: CSARRGASNQPQHF.

The chain employs TRBV25-1 and TRBJ2-1, with D possibly TRBD2 on 6 matching bases. The V end was cut by 4 bases, the J end by 12 bases, with 22 bases between. This CDR3 has 15 residues. Germline V lookup: CDR1 MGHDK, CDR2 SYGVNS. The CDR3 DNA follows: TGTGCCAGCAGTGCCGCCGGGACTCCTTCCCCCGTGCAGTTCTTC. It translates to CASSAAGTPSPVQFF.

The gene calls are TRBV3-1 and TRBJ2-1, with 8 bases matching TRBD2. Trimming took 5 bases from V and 1 from J; bases not matched to a gene: 1. The germline V gene encodes CDR1 LGHDT and CDR2 YNNKEL (reference sequence). The CDR3 has 14 amino acids. The CDR3 DNA reads TGTGCCAGCAGCGGCGGGGGGTCCTACAATGAGCAGTTCTTC. Translated: CASSGGGSYNEQFF.

This chain links TRBV29-1 with TRBJ1-6; 7 bases line up with TRBD1. The CDR3 sequence is 17 residues long. The germline gives CDR1 SQVTM, CDR2 ANQGSEA. V lost 4 bases to trimming and J lost 0 bases; unmatched junction nucleotides: 9. The CDR3 loop is CSVGQGKGVSYNSPLHF. CDR3 sequence (DNA): TGCAGCGTTGGACAGGGAAAGGGAGTCTCCTATAATTCACCCCTCCACTTT.

The gene calls are TRBV20-1 and TRBJ2-1; 10 bases map to TRBD1. The junction had 7 bases not matched to a gene; V was cut back by 5 bases and J by 15 bases. This CDR3 has 11 residues. Germline CDR1 reads DFQATT; CDR2 reads SNEGSKA (reference sequence). The CDR3 DNA reads as TGCAGTGCTCGCCGGGACAGGGGAGGGTTCTTC. The encoded protein is CSARRDRGGFF.

The chain combines TRBV20-1 with TRBJ2-2, with no clear D. Germline lookup yields CDR1 DFQATT and CDR2 SNEGSKA (reference sequence). The CDR3 is 13 residues long. The germline V and J ends were trimmed by 3 bases and 6 bases, with 11 bases remaining between them. The CDR3 here is CSASYSRAGELFF. Here the CDR3 DNA reads TGCAGTGCTAGCTACAGTAGGGCCGGGGAGCTGTTTTTT.

In this sample, this clonotype turned up once. The CDR3 DNA reads TGTGCCACCGGGCGGCCGTCAGAGACCCAGTACTTC. Encoded protein: CATGRPSETQYF. The chain employs TRBV5-4 and TRBJ2-5; D gene ambiguous. Trimming took 9 bases from V and 4 from J, leaving 13 bases between them. This CDR3 spans 12 amino acids. Per germline, CDR1 SGHNT and CDR2 YYREEE (reference sequence).

V gene TRBV30 combines with J gene TRBJ2-2; D not resolved. The CDR3 runs 13 residues. CDR1 is GTSNPN and CDR2 is SVGIG in the germline V gene (reference sequence). Trimming pared 3 bases from V and 1 base from J, leaving 6 bases between. Here the CDR3 reads CAWSSLNTGELFF. The CDR3, as DNA: TGTGCCTGGAGCTCCCTGAACACCGGGGAGCTGTTTTTT.

The rearrangement joins TRBV29-1 to TRBJ1-1; no firm D call. The CDR3 has 12 amino acids. V lost 6 bases to trimming and J lost 6 bases, with 14 bases between them. Germline CDR1 SQVTM, CDR2 ANQGSEA. This CDR3 is CSVVREDAEAFF. In nucleotides, the CDR3 is TGCAGCGTAGTGAGGGAAGACGCTGAAGCTTTCTTT.

The chain links TRBV29-1 to TRBJ2-3, with D uncertain. Looked up from germline, CDR1 is SQVTM and CDR2 is ANQGSEA. This CDR3 has 13 residues. V was shortened by 0 bases and J by 4 bases, with 8 bases between the two germline ends. CDR3 nucleotide sequence: TGCAGCGTTGAAGAGTCAGGAGCAGATACGCAGTATTTT. Amino acids: CSVEESGADTQYF.

This rearrangement joins TRBV9 to TRBJ1-6; a weak D match, TRBD1 (5 bases). The CDR3 length is 16 residues. Germline CDR1 reads SGDLS; CDR2 reads YYNGEE. V dropped 6 bases and J dropped 7 bases, with 20 bases sitting between them. The CDR3 coding sequence is TGTGCCAGCACCCAAGAACCAGGACGGACAAATTCACCCCTCCACTTT. This codes for CASTQEPGRTNSPLHF.

This clonotype was detected once. The V gene is TRBV30, the J gene TRBJ1-2, with D possibly being TRBD1 (5 bases). CDR3 size: 12 residues. The ends were cut back, 3 bases at V and 7 bases at J, with 12 bases in the middle. Germline CDR1 GTSNPN, CDR2 SVGIG (reference sequence). The CDR3 loop reads CAWRAGLLGYTF. The DNA for the CDR3 is TGTGCCTGGAGGGCAGGGTTACTTGGCTACACCTTC. Based on the CDR3 plus reference TRBV30 and TRBJ1-2, the full variable domain is SQTIHQWPATLVQPVGSPLSLECTVEGTSNPNLYWYRQAAGRGLQLLFYSVGIGQISSEVPQNLSASRPQDRQFILSSKKLLLSDSGFYLCAWRAGLLGYTFGSGTRLTVV.

The V and J genes are TRBV4-1 and TRBJ2-7, with TRBD1 matching over 7 bases. CDR1 is MGHRA, CDR2 YSYEKL, per germline. This CDR3 comprises 15 residues. V shed 1 base and J 3 bases; nucleotides not matched to a gene: 6. The CDR3 sequence is CASSQAAGGYYEQYF. In nucleotides, the CDR3 is TGCGCCAGCAGCCAAGCGGCAGGGGGTTACTACGAGCAGTACTTC.

The chain recombines TRBV5-1 with TRBJ1-1; unclear D gene. The CDR3 has 13 amino acids. Germline V CDR1 and CDR2: SGHRS, YFSETQ. V was cut by 1 base and J by 3 bases, with 7 bases left in between. The CDR3 coding sequence is TGCGCCAGCAGCTTGCCCAGCGACACTGAAGCTTTCTTT. This encodes CASSLPSDTEAFF. Drawing the rest from reference TRBV5-1 and TRBJ1-1, the complete variable domain is KAGVTQTPRYLIKTRGQQVTLSCSPISGHRSVSWYQQTPGQGLQFLFEYFSETQRNKGNFPGRFSGRQFSNSRSEMNVSTLELGDSALYLCASSLPSDTEAFFGQGTRLTVV.